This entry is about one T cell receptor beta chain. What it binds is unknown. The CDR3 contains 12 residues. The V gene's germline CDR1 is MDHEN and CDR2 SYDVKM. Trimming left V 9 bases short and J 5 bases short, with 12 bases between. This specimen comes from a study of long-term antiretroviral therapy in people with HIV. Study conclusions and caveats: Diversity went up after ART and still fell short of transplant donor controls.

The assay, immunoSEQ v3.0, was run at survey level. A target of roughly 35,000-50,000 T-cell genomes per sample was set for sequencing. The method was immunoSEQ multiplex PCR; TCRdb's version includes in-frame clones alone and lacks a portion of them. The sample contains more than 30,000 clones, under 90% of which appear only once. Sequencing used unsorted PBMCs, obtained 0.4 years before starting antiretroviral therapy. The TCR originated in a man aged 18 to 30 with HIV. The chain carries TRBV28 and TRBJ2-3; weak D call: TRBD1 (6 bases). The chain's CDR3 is CASWTALDTQYF. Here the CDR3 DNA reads TGTGCCAGTTGGACAGCACTAGATACGCAGTATTTT.